This TCR beta chain stems from a study of response to subunit inactivated influenza vaccine. The study, taken as a whole, reports: It was the authors' suggestion that each seasonal influenza vaccination recruits few new T cells.

This clonotype came up a few times. Its antigen remains unidentified. MiXCR was run by TCRdb on the RT-PCR reads, yielding one entry per CDR3 protein. The sample has approximately 480,000 distinct CDR3 sequences, around 9.9% seen once. This clonotype was obtained from a man aged 45 to 65 who received an inactivated influenza vaccine. Material: PBMCs from blood, obtained around seven weeks after vaccination.

The CDR3 region has the DNA TGTGCCAGCAGCCTGGGTCCAACGGGCAGCGGGGAGCTGTTTTTT. As protein: CASSLGPTGSGELFF. The rearrangement links TRBV5-6 to TRBJ2-2; D not certain. Germline CDR1 is SGHDT and CDR2 is YYEEEE. Between the trimmed V and J ends, which lost 4 bases and 7 bases, there was a span of 17 bases. CDR3 size: 15 residues.